This paragraph reports one T cell receptor (beta chain). The data were taken from a study of control samples from healthy donors and cancer patients. The V and J ends lost 1 base and 9 bases, in that order; junction bases with no gene match: 9. The germline gives CDR1 LNHDA, CDR2 SQIVND (reference sequence). The CDR3 has 15 residues. TCRdb keeps only in-frame clones here, not all; method: immunoSEQ multiplex PCR. The sample yields 150,000 or so clones, just over 90% seen once. Sequencing input: blood. The sequence was obtained from a woman in her sixties or seventies in good health. This sequence joins TRBV19 and TRBJ1-5, with 7 bases aligning to TRBD1. CDR3 loop: CASSIVTGERGPQHF. The CDR3 DNA follows: TGTGCCAGTAGTATAGTTACAGGGGAGAGAGGGCCCCAGCATTTT.